A selection of T cell receptor beta chains follows, all from one sample in a study of response to subunit inactivated influenza vaccine. A single record per CDR3 protein comes from TCRdb applying MiXCR to the RT-PCR reads. The sample yields roughly 620,000 distinct CDR3 sequences, 10% to 12% seen once. These same data were also listed under a study on T cells expressing NK-cell markers.

The input for sequencing was PBMCs from blood, taken on the day of vaccination. The source of these receptors is a middle-aged man who received an inactivated influenza vaccine. The conserved cysteine and the conserved F or W are not part of the CDR3 here. Some rows mark clone size as missing; the rest say once, few, many or name a class of expanded clone.

j_call v_call clone_size cdr3_aa
TRBJ2-3 TRBV12-3/TRBV12-4 few ASSMRLGADTQY
TRBJ1-6 TRBV12-3/TRBV12-4 few ASSFSDRRPNSPLH
TRBJ2-1 TRBV3-1 few ASSQPSVGDYEQF
TRBJ1-3 TRBV7-2 few ASRPPGQGANTIY
TRBJ2-7 TRBV12-3/TRBV12-4 NA ASTIGGGTYEQY
TRBJ2-1 TRBV9 NA ASSVGGRTKEQF
TRBJ2-7 TRBV12-3/TRBV12-4 NA ASSLVPQNEQY
TRBJ2-3 TRBV29-1 many SAHQTSGDTQY
TRBJ1-2 TRBV5-5 NA ASSLEQGAHGYT
TRBJ2-7 TRBV4-2 many ASSQRAGDFYEQY
TRBJ2-2 TRBV29-1 few SVRTGSRGAGELF
TRBJ1-2 TRBV9 NA ASSVGTGGYT
TRBJ1-5 TRBV11-1 few ASSYSTLTGYSNQPQH
TRBJ2-3 TRBV20-1 many SAQAASGRDRTDTQY
TRBJ1-2 TRBV20-1 many SAQDYSNYGYT
TRBJ2-7 TRBV11-2 many ASSLDHSSYEQY
TRBJ1-6 TRBV20-1 few SARVGESSYNSPLH
TRBJ2-2 TRBV27 many AAGSRAQPGELF
TRBJ2-7 TRBV7-2 few ASSPTAGGIYEQY
TRBJ1-5 TRBV6-1 NA ASSAQVGGPPQH
TRBJ2-5 TRBV7-9 NA ASSQTLYQETQY
TRBJ2-6 TRBV4-1 NA ASSQQISGANVLT
TRBJ2-1 TRBV28 few ASSLVLAGGPGEQF
TRBJ2-2 TRBV4-1 few ASSQAFGRANTGELF
TRBJ2-7 TRBV5-1 NA ASSTETGMFAEQY
TRBJ1-1 TRBV10-2 many ASSPGSRGPEAF
TRBJ2-1 TRBV24-1 few ATSDPLTGGNEQF
TRBJ2-7 TRBV9 NA ASSVGAGGVYEQY
TRBJ2-5 TRBV6-1 NA ATPSETGETQY
TRBJ1-5 TRBV10-2 NA ASNTGPSQPQH